The 10 T cell receptor beta chains listed next were all sequenced from one sample in a study of blood T cell repertoires in COVID-19. Clones were sequenced by immunoSEQ multiplex PCR, and TCRdb holds only the in-frame ones, with some missing. The sample lists 200,000 to 250,000 clones, around 89% occurring once. The sequenced sample consisted of peripheral blood. All receptors derive from a young man with COVID-19, enrolled during active disease.

The chain couples TRBV4-2 to TRBJ2-1, with TRBD2 identical over 8 bases. V shed 4 bases, J shed 2 bases, and the junction held 10 bases outside the gene matches. The length of the CDR3 is 17 residues. Germline lookup yields CDR1 LGHNA and CDR2 YNFKEQ. The CDR3 reads CASSRRSGTSTYNEQFF. The CDR3 region has the DNA TGTGCCAGCAGCCGCCGTTCCGGGACTAGTACCTACAATGAGCAGTTCTTC.

The J gene is TRBJ1-5, the V gene TRBV28; D call uncertain. The CDR3 runs to 16 residues. V dropped 7 bases and J dropped 3 bases, with 19 bases sitting between them. The germline CDR1 and CDR2 sequences are MDHEN and SYDVKM. For the CDR3, the DNA is TGTGCCAGCACGCTACCGGGAACCGCTAACAATCAGCCCCAGCATTTT. This translates into CASTLPGTANNQPQHF.

The chain uses TRBV4-2 and TRBJ1-6, with D hard to call. V was trimmed by 4 bases and J by 0 bases, leaving 7 bases between them. This CDR3 has 15 residues. Looked up from germline, CDR1 is LGHNA and CDR2 is YNFKEQ. CDR3: CASSLQISYNSPLHF. The CDR3, as DNA: TGTGCCAGCAGCCTACAGATCTCCTATAATTCACCCCTCCACTTT.

The V gene is TRBV27, the J gene TRBJ2-7; D ambiguous. CDR3 length equals 12 residues. V lost 6 bases to trimming and J lost 10 bases, with 16 bases between them. Germline loops: CDR1 MNHEY, CDR2 SMNVEV (reference sequence). CDR3 amino acids: CASRDQAHNQYF. As DNA, the CDR3 is TGTGCCAGCAGAGATCAGGCCCATAATCAGTACTTC.

The chain recombines TRBV7-2 with TRBJ1-5; 8 bases are shared with TRBD1. J gave up 7 bases and V 1 base, and 6 bases lay outside the gene matches. CDR1 SGHTA and CDR2 FQGNSA come from the germline V gene. This CDR3 has 15 residues. The CDR3 protein is CASSLGTGTWQPQHF. The CDR3 DNA reads TGTGCCAGCAGCTTAGGGACAGGGACTTGGCAGCCCCAGCATTTT.

The chain joins TRBV19 to TRBJ2-2; a weak D match, TRBD2 (6 bases). The V end was cut by 10 bases, the J end by 7 bases, with 13 bases between. The CDR3 is 12 residues long. Germline CDR1 LNHDA, CDR2 SQIVND (reference sequence). The CDR3 loop reads CATNGGIGELFF. The CDR3 bases are TGTGCCACCAATGGGGGGATCGGGGAGCTGTTTTTT.

This sequence joins TRBV27 and TRBJ1-2; the D gene is possibly TRBD1 (5 bases). The germline CDR1 and CDR2 sequences are MNHEY and SMNVEV (reference sequence). Trimming removed 6 bases from V and 3 bases from J, with 14 bases in between. CDR3 length: 14 residues. CDR3 protein: CASRAAGRDYGYTF. In DNA, the CDR3 is TGTGCCAGCAGGGCTGCGGGACGGGACTATGGCTACACCTTC.

The chain has TRBV19 and TRBJ1-1; 9 positions agree with TRBD1. Per the germline V gene, CDR1 is LNHDA and CDR2 is SQIVND (reference sequence). V was pared by 3 bases and J by 6 bases, with 5 bases of the junction left unmatched. The CDR3 covers 14 residues. Here the CDR3 reads CASSITGGASEAFF. The CDR3 nucleotides are TGTGCCAGTAGTATTACAGGGGGCGCTTCTGAAGCTTTCTTT.

This clone has only a few counts. This rearrangement joins TRBV9 to TRBJ2-3, with 8 positions matching TRBD1. The CDR3 runs to 15 residues. V dropped 3 bases and J dropped 5; count of bases not matched to a gene: 8. Germline CDR1 and CDR2: SGDLS and YYNGEE. CDR3 residues: CASSAGQGSGDTQYF. The CDR3 DNA reads TGTGCCAGCAGCGCAGGACAGGGAAGTGGAGATACGCAGTATTTT. The full variable domain, completed using reference TRBV9 and TRBJ2-3, is DSGVTQTPKHLITATGQRVTLRCSPRSGDLSVYWYQQSLDQGLQFLIQYYNGEERAKGNILERFSAQQFPDLHSELNLSSLELGDSALYFCASSAGQGSGDTQYFGPGTRLTVL.

This chain links TRBV29-1 with TRBJ2-1; TRBD2 aligns across 8 bases. There are 16 residues in the CDR3. J was trimmed by 3 bases and V by 4 bases; bases with no gene match: 11. Germline CDR1 SQVTM, CDR2 ANQGSEA. CDR3 sequence (DNA): TGCAGCGTTGTACCCCAACGTAGCGGGATCTACAATGAGCAGTTCTTC. It specifies CSVVPQRSGIYNEQFF.